This T cell receptor beta chain was profiled in a study of identical twins. Overall study findings and caveats: The degree of excess twin sharing was weaker in beta out-of-frame sequences. Out-of-frame alpha sequences shared by twins were enriched for low generation probability.

CDR1 is DFQATT, CDR2 SNEGSKA, per germline (reference sequence). V was cut by 2 bases and J by 2 bases, with 9 bases left in between. The CDR3 spans 13 residues. A word on this clonotype: The target antigen is unknown.

TCRdb itself ran the 5' RACE reads through MiXCR, one entry per CDR3 protein. The repertoire consists of around 490,000 distinct CDR3 sequences, with 20% to 25% occurring once and the leading ten covering 0.48%. Everyone who donated was a healthy Caucasian. A further study also used this sample, focusing on yellow fever vaccine responses in identical twins.

The chain is built from TRBV20-1 and TRBJ1-1; no firm D call. The specimen sequenced was CD4+ T cells sorted from blood. The receptor's source is a woman between 18 and 30 years old in good health. This CDR3 is CSARFPGNTEAFF. CDR3 nucleotide sequence: TGCAGTGCTAGATTCCCGGGTAACACTGAAGCTTTCTTT.